This T cell receptor (beta chain) appears in the sequencing data of a study of blood T cell repertoires in COVID-19. Assignment of participants to cohorts was predicated upon participant-reported clinical history. Original processing methods: Amplified reference gene primers provided the basis for estimating nucleated cell counts. Measured with immunoSEQ multiplex PCR; TCRdb has only the in-frame clones, and not every one. V, J and clone size reflect that table, while D and trimming were determined from the DNA. This table holds some 290,000 clones, roughly 91% found once. The germline V and J ends were trimmed by 4 bases and 1 base, with 12 bases remaining between them. The germline gives CDR1 SGHDT, CDR2 YYEEEE. This CDR3 is 15 amino acids long.

The chain couples TRBV5-6 to TRBJ2-1, with a possible D match to TRBD2 (5 bases). What was sequenced was PBMCs or T cells enriched from blood (not recorded which). The source is a woman aged 25 to 39 who had recovered from COVID-19. CDR3 DNA: TGTGCCAGCAGCCGAGTGCGGGCGTCCTACAATGAGCAGTTCTTC. It codes for CASSRVRASYNEQFF.